This TCR beta chain appears in the sequencing data of a study of CD8+ T cells in alopecia areata. Reverse transcribed after extraction, RNA yielded cDNA as the sequencing template. The protocol was immunoSEQ multiplex PCR, while the TCRdb copy is restricted to in-frame clones and leaves out a portion. The sample consists of 110,000 or so clones, less than 60% of them appearing once. Treatment noted: oral pan-JAK inhibitor, 5-10 mg twice daily. A word on this clone: The antigen remains undetermined.

Findings and caveats of the study: Numerous expanded lesional clones remained in scalp and blood during tofacitinib.

The CDR3 is 14 amino acids. Trimming stripped 6 bases from V and 4 bases from J, with 10 bases between. Germline lookup yields CDR1 MNHEY and CDR2 SVGAGI. This sample comprised CD4+ T cells sorted from blood, obtained at week 24, from a patient treated with tofacitinib. This chain links TRBV6-5 with TRBJ2-6; possibly TRBD1 for D (6 bases). The clonotype was recovered from a human donor with alopecia areata. The CDR3 DNA follows: TGTGCCAGCAGATCAGGGGCCGGGGCCAACGTCCTGACTTTC. It translates to CASRSGAGANVLTF.